This T cell receptor beta chain appears in the sequencing data of a study of CD8 T cells in Susac syndrome. CD8+ and CD4+ T cells taken from blood had their TCR beta sequenced. Random hexamers were used to reverse transcribe an amount of about 0.45 to 1 ug RNA. Across 54 Vbeta and 13 Jbeta, immunoSEQ multiplex PCR amplified TCR beta CDR3. Via MiXCR, TCRdb re-called the immunoSEQ multiplex PCR reads, giving one row per CDR3 protein. The repertoire consists of 180,000 or so distinct CDR3 sequences, with around 95% occurring once and the leading ten covering more than 0.12%. V was cut by 4 bases and J by 4 bases, with 14 bases left in between. Germline CDR1 and CDR2: LGHNA and YNFKEQ. This CDR3 is 15 amino acids long.

This TCR was recovered from a human donor in good health. The V call is TRBV4-2, the J call TRBJ2-1, with D possibly called TRBD1 or TRBD2 (5 bases each). Sequencing was done on a sample of CD4+ T cells from PBMCs. CDR3 bases: TGTGCCAGCAGCCCACGGGGCCAAGGGTACAATGAGCAGTTCTTC. Protein sequence: CASSPRGQGYNEQFF.